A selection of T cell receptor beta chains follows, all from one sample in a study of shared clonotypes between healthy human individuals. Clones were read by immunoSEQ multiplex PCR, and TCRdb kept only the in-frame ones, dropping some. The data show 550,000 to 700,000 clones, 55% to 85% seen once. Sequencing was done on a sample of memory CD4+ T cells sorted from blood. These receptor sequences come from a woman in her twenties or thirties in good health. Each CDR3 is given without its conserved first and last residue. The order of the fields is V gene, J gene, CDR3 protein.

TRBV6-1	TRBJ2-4	ASNTLAAKNIQY
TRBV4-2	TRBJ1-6	ASSPPRSQDYNSPLH
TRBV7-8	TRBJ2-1	ASSTDRVNEQF
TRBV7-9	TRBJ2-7	ASSLGQREQY
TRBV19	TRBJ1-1	ASSPRATNTEAF
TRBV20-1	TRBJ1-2	SANKGGYT
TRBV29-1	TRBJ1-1	SVDSQGGTEAF
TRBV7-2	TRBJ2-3	ASSLDTSGTQRKY
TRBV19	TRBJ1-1	ASSIRAAMNTEAF
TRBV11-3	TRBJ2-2	ASRRQGAAGELF
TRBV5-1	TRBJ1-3	ASSSQGANGNTIY
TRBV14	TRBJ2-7	ASSQAGLSSYEQY
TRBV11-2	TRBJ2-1	ASSSPRGRSQAEQF
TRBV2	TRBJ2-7	ASSLAGGSNEQY
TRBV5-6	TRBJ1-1	ASSPLDRIDTEAF
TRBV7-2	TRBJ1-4	ASSLVGQVGEKLF
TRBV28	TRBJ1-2	ASSGQVDYGYT
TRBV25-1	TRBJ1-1	ASSAAGTVTDTEAF
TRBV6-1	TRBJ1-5	ASTGSYQPQH
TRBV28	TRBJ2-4	ASSLYRAGRIQY
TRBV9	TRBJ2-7	ASSGTATGAYEQY
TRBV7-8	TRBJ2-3	ASSHLPDLTDTQY
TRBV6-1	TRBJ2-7	ASSVPPGQGTYEQY